The 2 T cell receptor beta chains reported below all come from one sample, sequenced in a study of blood T cell repertoires in COVID-19. Sequencing used immunoSEQ multiplex PCR; TCRdb keeps in-frame clones, though not all of them. The table records about 190,000 clones, roughly 89% of them present only once. Sequenced input: peripheral blood. The receptors shown here come from a man aged 35-49 years with acute or convalescent COVID-19.

This clone is categorized as medium-sized. V and J are TRBV10-3 and TRBJ1-2; possible D gene TRBD1, 5 bases. V was trimmed by 7 bases and J by 7 bases, leaving 16 bases between them. Germline V CDR1 and CDR2: ENHRY, SYGVKD. The CDR3 runs to 13 residues. CDR3 sequence reads: CAINPGSVAGYTF. The DNA of the CDR3 is TGTGCCATCAATCCAGGGTCCGTTGCTGGCTACACCTTC.

CDR3 nucleotides: TGTGCCAGCTCACCACTTCAAGGGGGGGGAATGAACACTGAAGCTTTCTTT. Protein: CASSPLQGGGMNTEAFF. The chain joins TRBV18 to TRBJ1-1; weak D call: TRBD1 (6 bases). The CDR3 length is 17 residues. The V and J ends lost 1 base and 0 bases respectively, with 15 bases between them. Germline assignment: CDR1 KGHSH and CDR2 LQKENI.